One TCR beta chain is described in this entry. The data were obtained in a study of blood T cell repertoires in COVID-19. As for the study in general: Italy, Spain and the United States were the sources of the convalescent and acute COVID-19 samples. The cDNA or gDNA used as material had been derived from T cells, B-cell-depleted T cells, or PBMCs.

This CDR3 has 14 residues. Germline values: CDR1 LGHNA, CDR2 YNFKEQ. V was trimmed by 0 bases and J by 7 bases, leaving 12 bases between them. Authors' analysis steps: Reference gene primer amplification gave nucleated cell count estimates. Assay used: immunoSEQ multiplex PCR; TCRdb lists only in-frame clones, some missing. D and trimming come from the DNA, and the V and J calls and clone size come from that table. The profile shows roughly 83,000 clones, about 82% of them singletons. The sequenced material came from peripheral blood. The receptor's source is a man in his fifties with active COVID-19. The rearrangement links TRBV4-2 to TRBJ1-2; tentative D call: TRBD1 (5 bases). CDR3 in amino acids: CASSQDGGTAGYTF. The CDR3 DNA is TGTGCCAGCAGCCAAGACGGGGGGACCGCTGGCTACACCTTC.